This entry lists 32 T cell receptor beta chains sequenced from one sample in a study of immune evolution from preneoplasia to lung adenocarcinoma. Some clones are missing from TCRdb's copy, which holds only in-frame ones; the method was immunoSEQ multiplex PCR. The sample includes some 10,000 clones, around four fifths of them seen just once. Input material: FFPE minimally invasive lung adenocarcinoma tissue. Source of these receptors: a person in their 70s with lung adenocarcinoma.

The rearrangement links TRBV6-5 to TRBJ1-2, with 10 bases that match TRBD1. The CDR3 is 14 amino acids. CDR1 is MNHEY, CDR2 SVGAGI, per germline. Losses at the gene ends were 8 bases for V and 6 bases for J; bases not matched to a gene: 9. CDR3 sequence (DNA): TGTGCCAGCTCTATGACAGGGGGCGCGGATGGCTACACCTTC. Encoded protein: CASSMTGGADGYTF.

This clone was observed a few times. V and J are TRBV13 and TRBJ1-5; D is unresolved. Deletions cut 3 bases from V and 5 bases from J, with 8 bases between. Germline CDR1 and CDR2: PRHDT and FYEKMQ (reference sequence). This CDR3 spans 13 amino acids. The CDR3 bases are TGTGCCAGCAGCTTGCATGGCGATCAGCCCCAGCATTTT. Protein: CASSLHGDQPQHF.

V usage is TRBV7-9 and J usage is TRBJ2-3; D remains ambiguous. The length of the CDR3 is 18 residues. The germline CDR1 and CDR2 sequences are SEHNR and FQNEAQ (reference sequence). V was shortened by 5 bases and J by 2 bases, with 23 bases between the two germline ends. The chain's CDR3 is CASSAPPVAAISTDTQYF. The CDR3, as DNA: TGTGCCAGCAGCGCCCCCCCGGTGGCGGCCATTTCCACAGATACGCAGTATTTT.

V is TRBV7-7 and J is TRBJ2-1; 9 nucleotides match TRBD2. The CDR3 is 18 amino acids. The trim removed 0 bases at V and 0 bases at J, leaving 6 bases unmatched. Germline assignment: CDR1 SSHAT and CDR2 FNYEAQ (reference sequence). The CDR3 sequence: CASSLAKREARSYNEQFF. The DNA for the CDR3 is TGTGCCAGCAGCTTAGCAAAGCGGGAGGCCCGCTCCTACAATGAGCAGTTCTTC.

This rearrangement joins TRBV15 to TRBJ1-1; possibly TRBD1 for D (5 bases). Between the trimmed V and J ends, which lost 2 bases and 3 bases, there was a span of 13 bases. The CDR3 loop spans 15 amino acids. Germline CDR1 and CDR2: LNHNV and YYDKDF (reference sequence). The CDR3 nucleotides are TGTGCCACCAGCAGATCCCCCTTAGGGGACACTGAAGCTTTCTTT. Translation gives CATSRSPLGDTEAFF.

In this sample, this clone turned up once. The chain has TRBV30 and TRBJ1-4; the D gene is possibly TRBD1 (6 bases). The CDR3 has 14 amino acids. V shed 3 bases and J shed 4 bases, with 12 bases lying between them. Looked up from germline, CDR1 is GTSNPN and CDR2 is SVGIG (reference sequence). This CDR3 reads CAWRSTGSNEKLFF. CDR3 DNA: TGTGCCTGGAGATCGACAGGAAGTAATGAAAAACTGTTTTTT.

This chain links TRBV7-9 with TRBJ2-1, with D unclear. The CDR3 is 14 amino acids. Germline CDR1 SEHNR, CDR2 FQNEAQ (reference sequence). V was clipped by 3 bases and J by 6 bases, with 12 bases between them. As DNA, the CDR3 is TGTGCCAGCAGCTTGACTTTGATCGGCAATGAGCAGTTCTTC. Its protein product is CASSLTLIGNEQFF. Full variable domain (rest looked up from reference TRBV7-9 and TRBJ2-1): DTGVSQNPRHKITKRGQNVTFRCDPISEHNRLYWYRQTLGQGPEFLTYFQNEAQLEKSRLLSDRFSAERPKGSFSTLEIQRTEQGDSAMYLCASSLTLIGNEQFFGPGTRLTVL.

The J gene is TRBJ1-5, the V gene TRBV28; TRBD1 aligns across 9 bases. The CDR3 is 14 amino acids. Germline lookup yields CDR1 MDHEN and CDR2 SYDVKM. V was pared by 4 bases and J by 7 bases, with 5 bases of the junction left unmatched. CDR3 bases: TGTGCCAGCAGTTCCACAGGGGGCATACAGCCCCAGCATTTT. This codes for CASSSTGGIQPQHF.

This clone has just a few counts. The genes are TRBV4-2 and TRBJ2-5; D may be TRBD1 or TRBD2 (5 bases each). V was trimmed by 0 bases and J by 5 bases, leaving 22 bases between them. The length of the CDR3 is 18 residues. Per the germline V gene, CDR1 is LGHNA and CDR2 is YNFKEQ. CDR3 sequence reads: CASSQDGASPRRGETQYF. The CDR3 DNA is TGTGCCAGCAGCCAAGATGGGGCTAGCCCCAGAAGAGGGGAGACCCAGTACTTC.

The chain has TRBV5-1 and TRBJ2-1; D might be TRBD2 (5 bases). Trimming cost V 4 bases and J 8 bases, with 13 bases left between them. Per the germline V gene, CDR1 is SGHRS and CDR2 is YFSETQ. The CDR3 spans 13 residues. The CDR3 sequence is CASSRLQWDEQFF. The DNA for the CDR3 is TGCGCCAGCAGCCGACTACAATGGGATGAGCAGTTCTTC.

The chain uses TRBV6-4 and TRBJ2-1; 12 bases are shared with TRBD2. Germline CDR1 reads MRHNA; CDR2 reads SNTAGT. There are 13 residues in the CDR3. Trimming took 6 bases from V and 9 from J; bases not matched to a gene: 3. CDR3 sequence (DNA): TGTGCCAGCAGCCTACTAGCGGGGGGTGAGCAGTTCTTC. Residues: CASSLLAGGEQFF.

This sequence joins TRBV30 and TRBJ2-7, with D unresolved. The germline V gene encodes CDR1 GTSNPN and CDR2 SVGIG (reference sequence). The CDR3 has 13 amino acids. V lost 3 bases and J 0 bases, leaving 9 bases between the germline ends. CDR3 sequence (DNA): TGTGCCTGGAGGGACGGAGTCTCCTACGAGCAGTACTTC. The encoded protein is CAWRDGVSYEQYF. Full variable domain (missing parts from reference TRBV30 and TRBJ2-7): SQTIHQWPATLVQPVGSPLSLECTVEGTSNPNLYWYRQAAGRGLQLLFYSVGIGQISSEVPQNLSASRPQDRQFILSSKKLLLSDSGFYLCAWRDGVSYEQYFGPGTRLTVT.

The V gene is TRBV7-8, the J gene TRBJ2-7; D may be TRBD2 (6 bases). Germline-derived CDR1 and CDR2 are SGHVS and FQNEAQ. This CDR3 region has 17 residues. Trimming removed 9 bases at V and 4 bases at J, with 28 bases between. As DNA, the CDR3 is TGTGCCAGTAGCCAGGCTAGCGACGATACTGGTGGGTACGAGCAGTACTTC. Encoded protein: CASSQASDDTGGYEQYF.

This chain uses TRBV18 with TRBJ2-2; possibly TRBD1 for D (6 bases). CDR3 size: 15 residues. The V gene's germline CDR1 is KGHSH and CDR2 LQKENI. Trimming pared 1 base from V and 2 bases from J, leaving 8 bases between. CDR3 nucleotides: TGTGCCAGCTCACCACAGGGGACAAACACCGGGGAGCTGTTTTTT. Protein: CASSPQGTNTGELFF.

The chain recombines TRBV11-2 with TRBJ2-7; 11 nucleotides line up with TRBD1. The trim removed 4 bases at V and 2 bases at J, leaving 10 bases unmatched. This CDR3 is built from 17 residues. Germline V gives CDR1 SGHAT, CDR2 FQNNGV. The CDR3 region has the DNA TGTGCCAGCAGCTCCCGACCGCCGGGACAGGGGGCCTACGAGCAGTACTTC. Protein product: CASSSRPPGQGAYEQYF.

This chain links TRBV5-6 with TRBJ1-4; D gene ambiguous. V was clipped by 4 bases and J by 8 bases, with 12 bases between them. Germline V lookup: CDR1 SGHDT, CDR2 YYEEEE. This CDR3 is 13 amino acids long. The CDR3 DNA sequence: TGTGCCAGCAGCCCTTCGGGTCTGGAAAAACTGTTTTTT. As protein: CASSPSGLEKLFF. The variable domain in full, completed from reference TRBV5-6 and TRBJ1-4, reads DAGVTQSPTHLIKTRGQQVTLRCSPKSGHDTVSWYQQALGQGPQFIFQYYEEEERQRGNFPDRFSGHQFPNYSSELNVNALLLGDSALYLCASSPSGLEKLFFGSGTQLSVL.

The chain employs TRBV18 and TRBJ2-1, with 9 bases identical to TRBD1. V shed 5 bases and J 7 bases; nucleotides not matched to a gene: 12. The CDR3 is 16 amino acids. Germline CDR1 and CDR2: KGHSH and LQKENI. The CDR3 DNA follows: TGTGCCAGCTCAGATAAACCGGGACAGGGCCGAAATGAGCAGTTCTTC. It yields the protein CASSDKPGQGRNEQFF. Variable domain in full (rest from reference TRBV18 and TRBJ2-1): NAGVMQNPRHLVRRRGQEARLRCSPMKGHSHVYWYRQLPEEGLKFMVYLQKENIIDESGMPKERFSAEFPKEGPSILRIQQVVRGDSAAYFCASSDKPGQGRNEQFFGPGTRLTVL.

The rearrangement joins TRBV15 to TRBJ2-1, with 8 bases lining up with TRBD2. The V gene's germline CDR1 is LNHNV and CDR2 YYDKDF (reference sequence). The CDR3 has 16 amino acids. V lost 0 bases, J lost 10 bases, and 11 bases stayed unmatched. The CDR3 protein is CATSRDKGGRIREQFF. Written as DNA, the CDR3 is TGTGCCACCAGCAGAGATAAGGGCGGGAGGATAAGAGAGCAGTTCTTC.

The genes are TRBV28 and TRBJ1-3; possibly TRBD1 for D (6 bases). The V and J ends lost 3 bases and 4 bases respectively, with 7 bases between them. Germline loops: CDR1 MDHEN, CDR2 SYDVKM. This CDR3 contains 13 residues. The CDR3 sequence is CASSFDRGNTIYF. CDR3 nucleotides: TGTGCCAGCAGTTTCGACAGGGGAAACACCATATATTTT.

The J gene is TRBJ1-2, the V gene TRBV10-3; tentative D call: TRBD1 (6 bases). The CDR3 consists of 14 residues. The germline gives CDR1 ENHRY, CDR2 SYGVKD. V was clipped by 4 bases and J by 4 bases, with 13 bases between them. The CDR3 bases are TGTGCCATCAGTGTACAGGGTCCCCCCTATGGCTACACCTTC. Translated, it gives CAISVQGPPYGYTF.

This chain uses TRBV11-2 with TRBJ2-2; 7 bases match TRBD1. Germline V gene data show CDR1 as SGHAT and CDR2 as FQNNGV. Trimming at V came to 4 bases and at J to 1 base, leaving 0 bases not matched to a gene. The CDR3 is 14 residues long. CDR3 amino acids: CASSWTGNTGELFF. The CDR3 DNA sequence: TGTGCCAGCAGCTGGACAGGGAACACCGGGGAGCTGTTTTTT.

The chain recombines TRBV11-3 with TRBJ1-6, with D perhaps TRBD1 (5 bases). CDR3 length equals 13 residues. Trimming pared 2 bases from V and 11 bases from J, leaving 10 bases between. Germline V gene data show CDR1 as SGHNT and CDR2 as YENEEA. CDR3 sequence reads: CASSLIRGAPLHF. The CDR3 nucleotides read TGTGCCAGCAGCTTAATTAGGGGTGCACCCCTCCACTTT.

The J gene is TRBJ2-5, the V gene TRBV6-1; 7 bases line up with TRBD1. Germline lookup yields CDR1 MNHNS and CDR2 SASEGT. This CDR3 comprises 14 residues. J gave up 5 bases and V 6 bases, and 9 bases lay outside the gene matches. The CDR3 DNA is TGTGCCAGCAGCCCGACAGGGAGCGATGAGACCCAGTACTTC. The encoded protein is CASSPTGSDETQYF.

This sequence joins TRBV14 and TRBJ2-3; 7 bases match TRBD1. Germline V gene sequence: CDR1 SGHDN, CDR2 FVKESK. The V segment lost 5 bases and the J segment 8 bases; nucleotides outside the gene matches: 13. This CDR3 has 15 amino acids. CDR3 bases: TGTGCCAGCAGCTTTCACCAGGGACAGCGTGGTACGCAGTATTTT. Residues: CASSFHQGQRGTQYF.

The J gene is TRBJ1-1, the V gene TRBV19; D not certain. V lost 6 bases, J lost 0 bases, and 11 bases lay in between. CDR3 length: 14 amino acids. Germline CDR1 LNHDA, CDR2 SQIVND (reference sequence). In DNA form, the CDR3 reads TGTGCCAGTAGCCCCCTATTGGTGAACACTGAAGCTTTCTTT. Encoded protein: CASSPLLVNTEAFF.

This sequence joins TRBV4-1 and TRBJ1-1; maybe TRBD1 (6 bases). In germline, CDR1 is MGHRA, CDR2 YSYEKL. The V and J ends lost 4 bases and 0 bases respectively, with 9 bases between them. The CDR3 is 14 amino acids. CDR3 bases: TGCGCCAGCAGCCTAGACAGGATGAACACTGAAGCTTTCTTT. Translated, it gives CASSLDRMNTEAFF.

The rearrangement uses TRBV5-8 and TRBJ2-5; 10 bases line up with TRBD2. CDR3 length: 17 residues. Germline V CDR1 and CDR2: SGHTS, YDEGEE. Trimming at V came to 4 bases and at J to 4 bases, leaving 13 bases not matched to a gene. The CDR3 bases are TGTGCCAGCAGCGGGGGGACTAGCGTCGGTTGGGGAGAGACCCAGTACTTC. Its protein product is CASSGGTSVGWGETQYF.

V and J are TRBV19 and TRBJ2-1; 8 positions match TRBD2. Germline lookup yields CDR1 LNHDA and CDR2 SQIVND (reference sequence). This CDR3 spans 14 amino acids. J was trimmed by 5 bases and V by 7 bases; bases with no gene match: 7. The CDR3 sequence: CASNEASGHNEQFF. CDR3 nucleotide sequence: TGTGCCAGTAATGAGGCTAGCGGGCACAATGAGCAGTTCTTC. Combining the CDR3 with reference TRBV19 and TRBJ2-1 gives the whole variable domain DGGITQSPKYLFRKEGQNVTLSCEQNLNHDAMYWYRQDPGQGLRLIYYSQIVNDFQKGDIAEGYSVSREKKESFPLTVTSAQKNPTAFYLCASNEASGHNEQFFGPGTRLTVL.

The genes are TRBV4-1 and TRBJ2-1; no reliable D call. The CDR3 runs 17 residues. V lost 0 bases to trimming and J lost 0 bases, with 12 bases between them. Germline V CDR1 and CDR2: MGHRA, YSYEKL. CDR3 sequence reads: CASSQDRLSGSYNEQFF. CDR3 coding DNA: TGCGCCAGCAGCCAAGATCGACTCTCCGGCTCCTACAATGAGCAGTTCTTC.

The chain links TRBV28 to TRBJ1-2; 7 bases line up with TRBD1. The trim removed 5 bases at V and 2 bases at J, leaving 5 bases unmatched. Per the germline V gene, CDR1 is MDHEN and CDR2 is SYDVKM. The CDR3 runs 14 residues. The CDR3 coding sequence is TGTGCCAGCAGTCGGGACAGTGCGAACTATGGCTACACCTTC. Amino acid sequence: CASSRDSANYGYTF.

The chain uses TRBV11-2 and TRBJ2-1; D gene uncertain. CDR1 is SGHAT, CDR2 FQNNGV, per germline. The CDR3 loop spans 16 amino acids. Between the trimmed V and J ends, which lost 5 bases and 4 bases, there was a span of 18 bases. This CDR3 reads CASSQSITDGYNEQFF. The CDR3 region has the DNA TGTGCCAGCAGCCAATCCATTACGGACGGGTACAATGAGCAGTTCTTC.

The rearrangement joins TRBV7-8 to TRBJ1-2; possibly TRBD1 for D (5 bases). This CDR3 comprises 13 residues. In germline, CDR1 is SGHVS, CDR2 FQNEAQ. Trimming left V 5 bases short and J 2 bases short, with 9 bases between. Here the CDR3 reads CASSPQGNYGYTF. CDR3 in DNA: TGTGCCAGCAGCCCGCAGGGCAACTATGGCTACACCTTC.